This entry concerns a single T cell receptor (beta chain). Naive CD8 cells, CD45RO-negative and positively selected for CCR7, excluded terminally differentiated effector memory CD45RA+ cells. Execution of the assay was at deep level. TCRdb keeps only in-frame clones here, not all; method: immunoSEQ multiplex PCR. The sample includes under 850,000 clones, 92% of them seen just once. This sample was taken from a study of shared clonotypes between healthy human individuals. CDR1 MGHRA and CDR2 YSYEKL come from the germline V gene. V was pared by 4 bases and J by 8 bases, with 4 bases of the junction left unmatched. CDR3 length: 13 residues.

The genes are TRBV4-1 and TRBJ2-1, with 8 positions matching TRBD2. The origin of this receptor is a man aged 25-40 years in good health. Specimen: naive CD8+ T cells sorted from blood. CDR3: CASSPGLVDEQFF. The DNA for the CDR3 is TGCGCCAGCAGCCCGGGACTAGTCGATGAGCAGTTCTTC.